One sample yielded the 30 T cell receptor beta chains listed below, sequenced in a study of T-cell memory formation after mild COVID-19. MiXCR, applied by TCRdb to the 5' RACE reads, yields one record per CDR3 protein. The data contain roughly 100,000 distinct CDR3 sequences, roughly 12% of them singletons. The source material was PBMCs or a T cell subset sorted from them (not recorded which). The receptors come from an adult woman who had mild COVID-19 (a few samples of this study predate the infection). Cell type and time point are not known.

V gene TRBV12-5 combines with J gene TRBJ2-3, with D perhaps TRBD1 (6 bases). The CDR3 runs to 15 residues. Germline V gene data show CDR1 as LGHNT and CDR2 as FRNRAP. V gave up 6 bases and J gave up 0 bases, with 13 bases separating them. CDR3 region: CASGPQGTSTDTQYF. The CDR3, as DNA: TGTGCTAGTGGCCCACAGGGTACTAGCACAGATACGCAGTATTTT.

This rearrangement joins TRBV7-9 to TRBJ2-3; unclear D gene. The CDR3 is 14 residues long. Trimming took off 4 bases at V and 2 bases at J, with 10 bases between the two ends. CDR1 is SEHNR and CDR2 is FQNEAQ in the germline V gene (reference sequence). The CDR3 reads CASSSVRATDTQYF. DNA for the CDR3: TGTGCCAGCAGCTCAGTACGGGCCACAGATACGCAGTATTTT.

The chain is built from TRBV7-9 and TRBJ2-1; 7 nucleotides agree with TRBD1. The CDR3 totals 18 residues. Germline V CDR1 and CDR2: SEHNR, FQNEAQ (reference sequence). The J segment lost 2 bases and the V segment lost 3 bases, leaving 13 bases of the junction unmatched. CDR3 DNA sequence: TGTGCCAGCAGCTTCATGTGGCAGCACCAGGGGGCCTACAATGAGCAGTTCTTC. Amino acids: CASSFMWQHQGAYNEQFF.

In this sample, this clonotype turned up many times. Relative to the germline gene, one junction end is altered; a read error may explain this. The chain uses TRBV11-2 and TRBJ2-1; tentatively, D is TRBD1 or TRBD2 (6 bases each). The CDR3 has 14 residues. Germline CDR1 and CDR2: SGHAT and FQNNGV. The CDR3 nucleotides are TGCGCCAGCAGCTTGGGGGGCTCTTACAATGAGCAGTTCTTC. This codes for CASSLGGSYNEQFF.

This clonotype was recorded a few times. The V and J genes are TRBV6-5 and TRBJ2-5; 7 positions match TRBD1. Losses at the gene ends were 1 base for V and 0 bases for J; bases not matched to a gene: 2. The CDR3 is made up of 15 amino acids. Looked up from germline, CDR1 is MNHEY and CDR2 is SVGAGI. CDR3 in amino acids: CASSYLTGNQETQYF. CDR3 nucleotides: TGTGCCAGCAGTTACTTGACAGGGAACCAAGAGACCCAGTACTTC.

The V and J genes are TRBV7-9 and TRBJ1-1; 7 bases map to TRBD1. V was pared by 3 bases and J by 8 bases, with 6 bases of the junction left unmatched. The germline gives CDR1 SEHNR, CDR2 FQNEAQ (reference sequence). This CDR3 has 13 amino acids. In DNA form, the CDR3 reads TGTGCCAGCAGCTTTCCGGGACAGTCAGAAGCTTTCTTT. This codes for CASSFPGQSEAFF.

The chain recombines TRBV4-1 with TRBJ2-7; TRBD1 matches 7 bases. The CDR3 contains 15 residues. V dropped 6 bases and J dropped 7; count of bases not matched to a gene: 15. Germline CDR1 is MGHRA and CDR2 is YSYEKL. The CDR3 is CASSDPRQGDSEQYF. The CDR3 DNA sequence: TGCGCCAGCAGTGACCCTCGACAGGGAGATTCTGAGCAGTACTTC.

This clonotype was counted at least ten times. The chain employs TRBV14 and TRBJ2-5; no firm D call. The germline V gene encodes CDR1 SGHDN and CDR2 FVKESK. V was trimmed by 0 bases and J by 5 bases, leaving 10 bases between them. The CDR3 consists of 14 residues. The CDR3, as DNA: TGTGCCAGCAGCCAAGAGGCGGCCGCGGAGACCCAGTACTTC. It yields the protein CASSQEAAAETQYF. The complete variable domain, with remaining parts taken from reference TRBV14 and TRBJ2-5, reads EAGVTQFPSHSVIEKGQTVTLRCDPISGHDNLYWYRRVMGKEIKFLLHFVKESKQDESGMPNNRFLAERTGGTYSTLKVQPAELEDSGVYFCASSQEAAAETQYFGPGTRLLVL.

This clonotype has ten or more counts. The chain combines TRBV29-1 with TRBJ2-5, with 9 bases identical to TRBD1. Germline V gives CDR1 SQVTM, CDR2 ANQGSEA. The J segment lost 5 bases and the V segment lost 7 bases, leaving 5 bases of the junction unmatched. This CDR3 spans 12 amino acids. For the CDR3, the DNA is TGCAGCGCCACAGGGGGCAAGGAGACCCAGTACTTC. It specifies CSATGGKETQYF. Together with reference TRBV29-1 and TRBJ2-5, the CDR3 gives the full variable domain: SAVISQKPSRDICQRGTSLTIQCQVDSQVTMMFWYRQQPGQSLTLIATANQGSEATYESGFVIDKFPISRPNLTFSTLTVSNMSPEDSSIYLCSATGGKETQYFGPGTRLLVL.

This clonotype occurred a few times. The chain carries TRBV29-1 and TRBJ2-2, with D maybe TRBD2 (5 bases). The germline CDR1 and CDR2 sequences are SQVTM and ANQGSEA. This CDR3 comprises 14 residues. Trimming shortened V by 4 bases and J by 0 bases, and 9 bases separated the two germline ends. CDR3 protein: CSVAGGPNTGELFF. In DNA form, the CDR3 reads TGCAGCGTTGCTGGAGGACCGAACACCGGGGAGCTGTTTTTT.

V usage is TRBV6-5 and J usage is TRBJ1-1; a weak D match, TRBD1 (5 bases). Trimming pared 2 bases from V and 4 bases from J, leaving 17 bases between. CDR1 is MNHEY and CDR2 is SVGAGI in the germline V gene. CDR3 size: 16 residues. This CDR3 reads CASSYPLEGQGTEAFF. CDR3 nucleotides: TGTGCCAGCAGTTACCCCCTCGAGGGCCAGGGCACTGAAGCTTTCTTT.

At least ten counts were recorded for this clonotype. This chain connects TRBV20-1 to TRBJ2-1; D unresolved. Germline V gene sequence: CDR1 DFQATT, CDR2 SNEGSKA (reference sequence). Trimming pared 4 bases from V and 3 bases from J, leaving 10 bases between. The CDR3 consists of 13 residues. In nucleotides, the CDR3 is TGCAGTGCTATTCACAGCTTCTACAATGAGCAGTTCTTC. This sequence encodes CSAIHSFYNEQFF.

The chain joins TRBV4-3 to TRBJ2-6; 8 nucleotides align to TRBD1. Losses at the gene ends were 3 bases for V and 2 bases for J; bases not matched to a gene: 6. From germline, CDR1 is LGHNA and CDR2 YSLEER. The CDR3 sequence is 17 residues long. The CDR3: CASSHRPGGAGANVLTF. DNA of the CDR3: TGCGCCAGCAGCCACCGACCAGGGGGCGCTGGGGCCAACGTCCTGACTTTC.

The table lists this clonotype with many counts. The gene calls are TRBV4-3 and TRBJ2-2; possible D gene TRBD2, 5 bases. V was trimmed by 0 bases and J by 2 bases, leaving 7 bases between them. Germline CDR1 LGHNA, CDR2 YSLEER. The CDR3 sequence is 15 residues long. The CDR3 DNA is TGCGCCAGCAGCCAAGATCGGGGAAACACCGGGGAGCTGTTTTTT. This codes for CASSQDRGNTGELFF.

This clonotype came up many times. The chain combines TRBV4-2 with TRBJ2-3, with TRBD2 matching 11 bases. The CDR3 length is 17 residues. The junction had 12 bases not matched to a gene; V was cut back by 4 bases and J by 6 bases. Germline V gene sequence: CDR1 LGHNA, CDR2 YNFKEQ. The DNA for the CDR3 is TGTGCCAGCAGCCCGGTTTCAACTAGCGGGAGAATCGATACGCAGTATTTT. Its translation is CASSPVSTSGRIDTQYF.

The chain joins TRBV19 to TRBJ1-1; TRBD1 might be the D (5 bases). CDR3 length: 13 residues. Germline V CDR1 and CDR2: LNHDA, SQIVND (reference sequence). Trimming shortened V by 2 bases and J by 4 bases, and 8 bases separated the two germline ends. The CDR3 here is CASSITGGTEAFF. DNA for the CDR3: TGTGCCAGTAGTATAACAGGAGGCACTGAAGCTTTCTTT.

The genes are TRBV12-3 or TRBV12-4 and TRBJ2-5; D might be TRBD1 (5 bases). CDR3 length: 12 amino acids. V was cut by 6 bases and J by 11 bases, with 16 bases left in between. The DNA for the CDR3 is TGTGCCAGCAGCTCCGACAGTCTCGGGCAGTACTTC. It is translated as CASSSDSLGQYF.

The CDR3 region is CASSVGIGDQPQHF. The CDR3 nucleotides are TGTGCCAGCAGCGTAGGAATTGGGGATCAGCCCCAGCATTTT. The chain joins TRBV9 to TRBJ1-5; D unclear. Trimming stripped 0 bases from V and 5 bases from J, with 9 bases between. Germline loops: CDR1 SGDLS, CDR2 YYNGEE. This CDR3 is 14 amino acids long.

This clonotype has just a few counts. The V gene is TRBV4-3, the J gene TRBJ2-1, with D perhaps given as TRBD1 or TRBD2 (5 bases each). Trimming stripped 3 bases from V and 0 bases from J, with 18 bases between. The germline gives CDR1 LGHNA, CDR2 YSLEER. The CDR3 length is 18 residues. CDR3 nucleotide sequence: TGCGCCAGCAGCCACGCCCCGGGTGGGGGTAACTCCTACAATGAGCAGTTCTTC. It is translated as CASSHAPGGGNSYNEQFF.

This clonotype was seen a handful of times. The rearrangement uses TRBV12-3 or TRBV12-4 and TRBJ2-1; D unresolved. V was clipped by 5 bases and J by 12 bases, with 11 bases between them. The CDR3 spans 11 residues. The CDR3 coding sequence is TGTGCCAGCAGTCCTTCGATTCGGCAGTTCTTC. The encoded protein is CASSPSIRQFF.

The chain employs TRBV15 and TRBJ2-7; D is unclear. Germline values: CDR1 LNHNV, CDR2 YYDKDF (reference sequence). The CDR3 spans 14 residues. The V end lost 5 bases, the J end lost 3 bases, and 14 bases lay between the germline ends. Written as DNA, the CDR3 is TGTGCCACCAGCCCTTTGGGAAGGGTCTACGAGCAGTACTTC. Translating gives CATSPLGRVYEQYF.

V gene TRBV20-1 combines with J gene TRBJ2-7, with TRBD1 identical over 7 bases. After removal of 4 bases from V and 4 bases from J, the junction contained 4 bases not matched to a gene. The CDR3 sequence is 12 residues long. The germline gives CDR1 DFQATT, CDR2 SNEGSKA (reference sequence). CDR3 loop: CSANRGDYEQYF. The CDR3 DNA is TGCAGTGCTAACAGGGGCGATTACGAGCAGTACTTC.

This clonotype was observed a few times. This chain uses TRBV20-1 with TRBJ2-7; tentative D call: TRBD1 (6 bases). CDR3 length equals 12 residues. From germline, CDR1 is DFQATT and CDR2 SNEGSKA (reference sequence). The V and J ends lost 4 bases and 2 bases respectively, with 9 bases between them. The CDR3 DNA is TGCAGTGCTAAGGGACACACCTACGAGCAGTACTTC. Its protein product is CSAKGHTYEQYF.

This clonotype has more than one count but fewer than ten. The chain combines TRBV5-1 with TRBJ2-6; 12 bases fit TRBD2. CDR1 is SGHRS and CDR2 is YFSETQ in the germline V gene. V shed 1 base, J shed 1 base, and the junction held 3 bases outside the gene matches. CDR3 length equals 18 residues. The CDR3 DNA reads TGCGCCAGCAGCTTGTATACTAGCGGGAGGTCTGGGGCCAACGTCCTGACTTTC. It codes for CASSLYTSGRSGANVLTF.

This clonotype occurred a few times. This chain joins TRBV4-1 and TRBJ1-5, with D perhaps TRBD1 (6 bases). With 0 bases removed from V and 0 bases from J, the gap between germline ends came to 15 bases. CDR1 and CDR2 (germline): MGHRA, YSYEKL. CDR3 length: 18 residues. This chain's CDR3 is CASSQDSRGYYSNQPQHF. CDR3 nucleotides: TGCGCCAGCAGCCAAGACAGCAGGGGTTATTATAGCAATCAGCCCCAGCATTTT.

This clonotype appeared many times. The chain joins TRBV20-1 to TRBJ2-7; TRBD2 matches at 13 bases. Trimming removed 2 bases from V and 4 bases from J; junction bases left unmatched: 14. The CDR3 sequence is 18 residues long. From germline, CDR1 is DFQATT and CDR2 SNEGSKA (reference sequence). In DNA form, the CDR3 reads TGCAGTGCTAGATCCACCACTCCGGGACTAGCGGGAAGGTACGAGCAGTACTTC. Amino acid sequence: CSARSTTPGLAGRYEQYF.

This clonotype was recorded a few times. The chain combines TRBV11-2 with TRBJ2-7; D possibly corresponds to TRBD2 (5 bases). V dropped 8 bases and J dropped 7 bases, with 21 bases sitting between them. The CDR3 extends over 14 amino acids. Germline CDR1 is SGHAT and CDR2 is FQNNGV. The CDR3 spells CASGPGGDPPEQYF. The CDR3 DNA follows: TGTGCCAGCGGACCAGGAGGCGACCCACCGGAGCAGTACTTC.

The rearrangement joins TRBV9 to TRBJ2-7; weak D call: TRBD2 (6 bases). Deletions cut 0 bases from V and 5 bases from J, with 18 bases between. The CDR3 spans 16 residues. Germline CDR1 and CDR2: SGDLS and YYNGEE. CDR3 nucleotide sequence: TGTGCCAGCAGCGTAGAGTGGGAGGACCTGAGGGACGAGCAGTACTTC. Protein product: CASSVEWEDLRDEQYF.

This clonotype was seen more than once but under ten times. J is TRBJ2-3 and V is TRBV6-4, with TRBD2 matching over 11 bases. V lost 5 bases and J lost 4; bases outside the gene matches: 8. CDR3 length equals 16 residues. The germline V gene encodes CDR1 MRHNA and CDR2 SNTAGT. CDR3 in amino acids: CASSRSSGGSADTQYF. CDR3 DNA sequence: TGTGCCAGCAGTCGATCTAGCGGGGGGTCCGCAGATACGCAGTATTTT.

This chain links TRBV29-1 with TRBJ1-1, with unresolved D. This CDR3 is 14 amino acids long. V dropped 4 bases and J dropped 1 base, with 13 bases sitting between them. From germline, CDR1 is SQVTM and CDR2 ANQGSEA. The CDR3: CSVGSRETNTEAFF. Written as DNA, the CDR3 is TGCAGCGTTGGATCGAGGGAGACGAACACTGAAGCTTTCTTT.